Reported below is one TCR beta chain. In the original processing: By means of reference gene primer amplification, nucleated cell counts were estimated. TCRdb's copy holds only in-frame clones and misses some; the assay was immunoSEQ multiplex PCR. That table furnishes V, J and clone size, whereas the DNA furnished D and trimming. This table has about 380,000 clones, more than 70% appearing once. The entry originates in a study of blood T cell repertoires in COVID-19. Study in general: Acute and convalescent COVID-19 samples came from the United States, Italy and Spain.

Germline V CDR1 and CDR2: LGHDT, YNNKEL (reference sequence). V was shortened by 1 base and J by 9 bases, with 7 bases between the two germline ends. The CDR3 totals 13 residues. Assignments of participants to cohorts depended upon their own reported clinical history. Either two negative PCRs, clearance, or symptom resolution qualified Cohort 3 donors as recovered. The source material was PBMCs or T cells enriched from blood (not recorded which). The gene calls are TRBV3-1 (or the pseudogene TRBV3-2) and TRBJ1-6; D is unresolved. The origin of this receptor is a woman younger than 30 who had recovered from COVID-19. CDR3 protein: CASSQAGSSPLHF. DNA of the CDR3: TGTGCCAGCAGCCAAGCTGGGAGTTCACCCCTCCACTTT.